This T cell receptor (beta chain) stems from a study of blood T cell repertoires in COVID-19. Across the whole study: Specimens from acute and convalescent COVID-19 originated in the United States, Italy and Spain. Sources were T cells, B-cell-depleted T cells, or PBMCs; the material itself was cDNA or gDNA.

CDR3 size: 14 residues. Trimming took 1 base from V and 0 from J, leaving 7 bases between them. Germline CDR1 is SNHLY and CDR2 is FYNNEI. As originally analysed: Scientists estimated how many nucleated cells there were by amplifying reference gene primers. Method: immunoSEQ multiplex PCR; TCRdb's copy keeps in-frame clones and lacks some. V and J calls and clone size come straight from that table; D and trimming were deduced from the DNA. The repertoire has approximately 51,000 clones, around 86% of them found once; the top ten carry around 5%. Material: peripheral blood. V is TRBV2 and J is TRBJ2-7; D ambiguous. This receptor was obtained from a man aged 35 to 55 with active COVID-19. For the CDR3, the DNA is TGTGCCAGCAGTGAAGGTTCCCTCTCCTACGAGCAGTACTTC. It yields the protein CASSEGSLSYEQYF. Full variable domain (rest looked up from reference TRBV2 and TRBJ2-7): EPEVTQTPSHQVTQMGQEVILRCVPISNHLYFYWYRQILGQKVEFLVSFYNNEISEKSEIFDDQFSVERPDGSNFTLKIRSTKLEDSAMYFCASSEGSLSYEQYFGPGTRLTVT.